This T cell receptor (beta chain) came from a study of graft-versus-host responses after intestinal transplantation. Overall study: All recipients got anti-thymocyte globulin induction, then tacrolimus and steroids for about 3 years.

Whole-study results and caveats: Circulating GvH clone levels at their peak were associated with HvG declines (early post-transplant). In recipient marrow, GvH clones were found, and some appeared first in ileum or blood.

A remark on this clone: Its target is not known.

Assay: immunoSEQ multiplex PCR; the TCRdb copy retains only in-frame clones and omits some. This table holds over 80,000 clones, roughly 90% found once. In germline, CDR1 is SGHRS, CDR2 YFSETQ. CDR3 length equals 15 residues. The TCR originated in a human donor who was the organ donor for an intestinal transplant. The starting material was unstimulated CD8+ T cells sorted from spleen or lymph node cells, obtained before transplant. V usage is TRBV5-1 and J usage is TRBJ2-5, with a weak D call TRBD2 (5 bases). The DNA end lines up better with TRBJ2-7; the J call may be wrong. The CDR3 sequence: CASSLSRGNSYEQYF. The CDR3 DNA sequence: TGCGCCAGCAGTTTGAGCCGGGGTAACTCCTACGAGCAGTACTTC.